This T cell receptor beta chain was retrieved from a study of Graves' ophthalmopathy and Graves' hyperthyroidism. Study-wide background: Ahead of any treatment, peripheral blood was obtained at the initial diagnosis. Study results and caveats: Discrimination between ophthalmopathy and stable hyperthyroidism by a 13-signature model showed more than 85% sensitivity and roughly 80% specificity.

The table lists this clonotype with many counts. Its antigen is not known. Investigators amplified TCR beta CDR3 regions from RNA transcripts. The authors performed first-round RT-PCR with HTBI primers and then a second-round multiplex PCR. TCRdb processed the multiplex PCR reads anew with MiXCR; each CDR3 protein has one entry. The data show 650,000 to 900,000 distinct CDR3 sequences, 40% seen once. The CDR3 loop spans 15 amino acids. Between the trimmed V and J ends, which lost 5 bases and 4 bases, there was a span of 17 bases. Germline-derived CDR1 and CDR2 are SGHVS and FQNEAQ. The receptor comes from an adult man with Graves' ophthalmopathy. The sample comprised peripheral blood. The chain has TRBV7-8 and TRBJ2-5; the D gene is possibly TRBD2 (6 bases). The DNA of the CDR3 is TGTGCCAGCAGCCGGGGAGGTGCTGGGGGAGAGACCCAGTACTTC. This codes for CASSRGGAGGETQYF.